The clone carrying this T cell receptor (beta chain) was seen at least ten times. Unique molecular identifiers featured in how the TCRbeta library was prepared. TCRdb itself ran the PCR reads through MiXCR, one entry per CDR3 protein. The sample lists fewer than 120,000 distinct CDR3 sequences; about 9.3% were seen once. V was cut by 4 bases and J by 4 bases, with 7 bases left in between. CDR3 length: 13 amino acids. The germline V gene has CDR1 ENHRY and CDR2 SYGVKD. This specimen belongs to a study of T-cell reconstitution after alpha-beta-depleted transplantation in children. The origin of this receptor is a human donor who donated a stem cell graft to a child with acute lymphoblastic leukemia. Sequenced here: PBMCs from the stem cell graft donor, sampled from the stem cell graft. The V and J genes are TRBV10-3 and TRBJ2-2; D is unresolved. The CDR3 reads CAISVGITGELFF. CDR3 DNA: TGTGCCATCAGTGTGGGGATCACCGGGGAGCTGTTTTTT.